One and the same sample provided the 7 T cell receptor beta chains below, sequenced in a study of T-cell memory formation after mild COVID-19. TCRdb used MiXCR to reprocess the 5' RACE reads, holding one entry per CDR3 protein. The sample includes hundreds of thousands of distinct CDR3 sequences, around 22% of them seen just once. The material sequenced was PBMCs or a T cell subset sorted from them (not recorded which). The source is an adult woman who had mild COVID-19 (a few samples of this study predate the infection). Cell type and time point are not known.

The V call is TRBV9, the J call TRBJ2-1, with 7 positions matching TRBD2. CDR1 is SGDLS and CDR2 is YYNGEE in the germline V gene. With 3 bases clipped from V and 2 bases from J, the junction kept 5 bases outside the gene matches. The CDR3 length is 15 residues. CDR3 in DNA: TGTGCCAGCAGCGGGACTAGTTGGGCCTACAATGAGCAGTTCTTC. This encodes CASSGTSWAYNEQFF.

This clonotype appeared many times. The J gene is TRBJ2-3, the V gene TRBV5-1; 7 positions match TRBD1. V gave up 4 bases and J gave up 2 bases; unmatched junction bases: 4. There are 14 residues in the CDR3. Looked up from germline, CDR1 is SGHRS and CDR2 is YFSETQ. Written as DNA, the CDR3 is TGCGCCAGCAGCCCGGGACAGAACACAGATACGCAGTATTTT. Translating gives CASSPGQNTDTQYF.

This clonotype has at least ten counts. The chain is built from TRBV6-1 and TRBJ2-1; 7 nucleotides line up with TRBD1. This CDR3 is 15 amino acids long. Germline CDR1 MNHNS, CDR2 SASEGT. V was clipped by 6 bases and J by 1 base; unmatched bases: 6. In nucleotides, the CDR3 is TGTGCCAGCAGAGCCGGGACAGCATCCTACAATGAGCAGTTCTTC. It translates to CASRAGTASYNEQFF.

The table lists this clonotype with a few counts. The chain is built from TRBV12-3 or TRBV12-4 and TRBJ2-2; D remains unclear. V was pared by 10 bases and J by 6 bases, with 12 bases between. The CDR3 has 12 amino acids. The CDR3 loop reads CATYETAGELFF. DNA for the CDR3: TGTGCCACCTACGAAACGGCCGGGGAGCTGTTTTTT.

Many counts were recorded for this clonotype. In DNA, the CDR3 is TGTGCCAGCTCACCGGTCGCGGGGGCCAACACAGATACGCAGTATTTT. Protein sequence: CASSPVAGANTDTQYF. This chain links TRBV18 with TRBJ2-3, with D tentatively TRBD2 (7 bases). V lost 3 bases, J lost 2 bases, and 15 bases lay in between. The CDR3 is 16 residues long. Looked up from germline, CDR1 is KGHSH and CDR2 is LQKENI.

This clonotype was observed a few times. The chain joins TRBV7-9 to TRBJ2-1; tentatively, D is TRBD1 (5 bases). Between the trimmed V and J ends, which lost 1 base and 6 bases, there was a span of 16 bases. Germline V gene sequence: CDR1 SEHNR, CDR2 FQNEAQ (reference sequence). The CDR3 covers 16 residues. CDR3 in amino acids: CASSLVGPPDFNEQFF. The DNA of the CDR3 is TGTGCCAGCAGCTTAGTGGGGCCACCCGACTTCAATGAGCAGTTCTTC.

This sequence joins TRBV7-3 and TRBJ1-5, with TRBD1 as a possible D gene (5 bases). CDR3 size: 14 residues. Trimming removed 7 bases from V and 2 bases from J, with 12 bases in between. Germline V CDR1 and CDR2: SGHTA, FQGTGA. The CDR3 nucleotides are TGTGCCAGCACCCACAGGTTGGGCAATCAGCCCCAGCATTTT. Translating it yields CASTHRLGNQPQHF. Using reference TRBV7-3 and TRBJ1-5 for the parts outside the CDR3, the full variable domain is GAGVSQTPSNKVTEKGKYVELRCDPISGHTALYWYRQSLGQGPEFLIYFQGTGAADDSGLPNDRFFAVRPEGSVSTLKIQRTERGDSAVYLCASTHRLGNQPQHFGDGTRLSIL.